This T cell receptor beta chain is drawn from a study of CD8+CD57+ T cells in acquired aplastic anemia. At the level of the study: Sorted CD4+ and CD8+ cells gave an average of 3.2 ug of DNA. Overall study results and limits: About 30 was the count of CD8+ CDR3 sequences that patients shared with controls.

J gave up 2 bases and V 5 bases, and 9 bases lay outside the gene matches. CDR1 is SGHVS, CDR2 FNYEAQ, per germline. The CDR3 is made up of 16 amino acids. In this sample, this clonotype turned up many times. The antigen is not known. Patients who underwent sequencing had shown CD8+CD57+ cell expansion by flow cytometry. With no exception, the patients had severe acquired aplastic anemia. The blood sampling took place in patients who had so far received no therapy. Template material for TCR beta VDJ and CDR3 profiling consisted of genomic DNA. TCRdb fed the reads into MiXCR, producing one record per CDR3 protein. The sample has 150,000 to 160,000 distinct CDR3 sequences, around half seen once.

The specimen sequenced was sorted CD4+, CD8+, or CD8+CD57+ T cells (not recorded which) from PBMCs. The V call is TRBV7-6, the J call TRBJ2-5, with 9 positions matching TRBD2. This receptor was identified in a human donor with aplastic anemia. The CDR3 nucleotides read TGTGCCAGCAGCCCGCGAGTAGCGGGGGATCAAGAGACCCAGTACTTC. It encodes CASSPRVAGDQETQYF.